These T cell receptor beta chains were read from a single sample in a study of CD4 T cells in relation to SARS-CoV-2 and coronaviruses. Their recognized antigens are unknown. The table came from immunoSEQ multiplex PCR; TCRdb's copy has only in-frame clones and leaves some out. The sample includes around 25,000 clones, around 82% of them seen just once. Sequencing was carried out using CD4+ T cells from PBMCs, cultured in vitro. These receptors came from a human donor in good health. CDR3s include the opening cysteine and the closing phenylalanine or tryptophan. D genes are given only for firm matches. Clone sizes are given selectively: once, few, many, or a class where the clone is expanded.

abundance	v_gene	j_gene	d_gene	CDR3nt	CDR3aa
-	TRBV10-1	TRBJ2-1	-	TGCGCCAGCAGTGAGCCCCCAGGCGGGAAGTCCTACAATGAGCAGTTCTTC	CASSEPPGGKSYNEQFF
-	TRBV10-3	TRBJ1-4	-	TGTGCCATCAGTGACCTTGGACGGAGAACTAATGAAAAACTGTTTTTT	CAISDLGRRTNEKLFF
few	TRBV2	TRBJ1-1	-	TGTGCCAGCATCGCTTTAAAGAACACTGAAGCTTTCTTT	CASIALKNTEAFF
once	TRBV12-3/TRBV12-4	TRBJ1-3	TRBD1	TGTGCCAGCAGTTCGGGACAGAGAAACACCATATATTTT	CASSSGQRNTIYF
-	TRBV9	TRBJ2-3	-	TGTGCCAGCAGCGTAGACTTTCTATCGACAGGCACAGATACGCAGTATTTT	CASSVDFLSTGTDTQYF
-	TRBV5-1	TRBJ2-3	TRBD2	TGCGCCAGCAGCTTGGAAGGGCGGGGGTCACGCGATACGCAGTATTTT	CASSLEGRGSRDTQYF
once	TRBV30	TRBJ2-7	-	TGTGCCTCGGGCGGGTCCTACGAGCAGTACTTC	CASGGSYEQYF
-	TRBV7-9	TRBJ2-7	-	TGTGCCAGCAGGCCAAGACAGTCCCTCTACGAGCAGTACTTC	CASRPRQSLYEQYF
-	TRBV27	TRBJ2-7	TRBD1	TGTGCCAGCAGTTTCTCCGCGGGACAGGGTTTGCAGCAGTACTTC	CASSFSAGQGLQQYF
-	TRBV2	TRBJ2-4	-	TGTGCCAGCAGTGCTAATCCGGGACGTCTTTACTTC	CASSANPGRLYF
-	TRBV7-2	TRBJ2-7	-	TGTGCCAGCAGCTTAGGGGCCGGCTCCTACGAGCAGTACTTC	CASSLGAGSYEQYF
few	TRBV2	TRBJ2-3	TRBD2	TGTGCCAGCAGAACTAGCGCCAGCACAGATACGCAGTATTTT	CASRTSASTDTQYF
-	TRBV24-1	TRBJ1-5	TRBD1	TGTGCCACCGCCCCTGGAGGACAGGGGGCTACTCAGCCCCAGCATTTT	CATAPGGQGATQPQHF
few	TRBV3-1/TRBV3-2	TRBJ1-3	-	TGTGCCAGCAGCCAAGAAGGACGGACGGGAAGCACCATATATTTT	CASSQEGRTGSTIYF
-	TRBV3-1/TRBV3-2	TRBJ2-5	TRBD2	TGTGCCAGCAGCCAAAAACGGCTAGCGGGCGTAAAAGAGACCCAGTACTTC	CASSQKRLAGVKETQYF
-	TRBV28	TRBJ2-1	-	TGTGCCAGCAGTGAACCAACATCCCGGACAGAGAGCTCCTACAATGAGCAGTTCTTC	CASSEPTSRTESSYNEQFF
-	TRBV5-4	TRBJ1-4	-	TGTGCCAGCAGCCCCTATCCTGATGAAAAACTGTTTTTT	CASSPYPDEKLFF
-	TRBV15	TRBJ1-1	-	TGTGCCACTACCCGACAGACGAACACTGAAGCTTTCTTT	CATTRQTNTEAFF
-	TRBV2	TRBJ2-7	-	TGTGCCAGCACCGCAGAGGGCGCTTCCTACGAGCAGTACTTC	CASTAEGASYEQYF
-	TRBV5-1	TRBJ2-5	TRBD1	TGCGCCAGCAGCTCTGCGGCAGGGGGATTAGAGGCGACCCAGTACTTC	CASSSAAGGLEATQYF
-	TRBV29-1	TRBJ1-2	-	TGCAGCGTTGAAGATCCCTACCCGGGACTGACCTATGGCTACACCTTC	CSVEDPYPGLTYGYTF
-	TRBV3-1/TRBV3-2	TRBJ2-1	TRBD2	TGTGCCAGCGCTCAATGGGGGGGGAATGAGCAGTTCTTC	CASAQWGGNEQFF
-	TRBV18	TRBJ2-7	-	TGTGCCAGCTCACCACCGGGCCAACCCTACGAGCAGTACTTC	CASSPPGQPYEQYF
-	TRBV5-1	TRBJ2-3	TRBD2	TGCGCCAGCAGCTTGGGTGGGAGGGCCCCAGATACGCAGTATTTT	CASSLGGRAPDTQYF
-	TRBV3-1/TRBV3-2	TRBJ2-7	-	TGTGCCAGCAGCTGGAAGGGACACTCCTACGAGCAGTACTTC	CASSWKGHSYEQYF
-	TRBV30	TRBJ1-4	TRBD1	TGTGCCTGGAGTCCCGACAGGGGCGTTCGTGAAAAACTGTTTTTT	CAWSPDRGVREKLFF
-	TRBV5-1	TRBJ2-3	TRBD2	TGCGCCAGCAGCGAGGAACGAGCGGGAGGCACAGATACGCAGTATTTT	CASSEERAGGTDTQYF